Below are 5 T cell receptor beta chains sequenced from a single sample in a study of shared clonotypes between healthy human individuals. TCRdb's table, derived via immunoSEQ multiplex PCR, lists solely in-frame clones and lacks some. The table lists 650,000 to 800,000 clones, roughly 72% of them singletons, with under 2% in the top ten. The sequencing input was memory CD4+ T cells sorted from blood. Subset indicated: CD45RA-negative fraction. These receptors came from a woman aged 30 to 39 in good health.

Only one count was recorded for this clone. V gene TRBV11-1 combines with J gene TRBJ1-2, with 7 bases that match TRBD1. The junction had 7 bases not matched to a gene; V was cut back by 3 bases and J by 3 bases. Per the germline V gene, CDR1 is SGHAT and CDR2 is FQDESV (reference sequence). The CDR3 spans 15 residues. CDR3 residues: CASSFDRALYYGYTF. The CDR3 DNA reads TGTGCCAGCAGCTTCGACAGGGCCTTATACTATGGCTACACCTTC. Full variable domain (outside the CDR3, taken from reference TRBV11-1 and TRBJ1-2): EAEVAQSPRYKITEKSQAVAFWCDPISGHATLYWYRQILGQGPELLVQFQDESVVDDSQLPKDRFSAERLKGVDSTLKIQPAELGDSAMYLCASSFDRALYYGYTFGSGTRLTVV.

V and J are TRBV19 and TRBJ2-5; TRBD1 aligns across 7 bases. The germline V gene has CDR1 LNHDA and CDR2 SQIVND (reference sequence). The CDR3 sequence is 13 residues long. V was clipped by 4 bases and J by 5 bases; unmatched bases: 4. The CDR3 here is CASSTLTGETQYF. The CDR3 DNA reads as TGTGCCAGTAGTACCTTGACAGGGGAGACCCAGTACTTC.

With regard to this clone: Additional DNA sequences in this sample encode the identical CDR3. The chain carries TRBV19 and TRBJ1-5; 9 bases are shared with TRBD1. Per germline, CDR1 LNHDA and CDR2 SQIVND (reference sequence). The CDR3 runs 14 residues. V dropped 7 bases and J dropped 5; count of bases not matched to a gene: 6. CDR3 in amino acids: CASTSGQGYQPQHF. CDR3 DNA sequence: TGTGCCAGTACCTCAGGACAGGGGTATCAGCCCCAGCATTTT. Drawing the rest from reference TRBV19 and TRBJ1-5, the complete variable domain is DGGITQSPKYLFRKEGQNVTLSCEQNLNHDAMYWYRQDPGQGLRLIYYSQIVNDFQKGDIAEGYSVSREKKESFPLTVTSAQKNPTAFYLCASTSGQGYQPQHFGDGTRLSIL.

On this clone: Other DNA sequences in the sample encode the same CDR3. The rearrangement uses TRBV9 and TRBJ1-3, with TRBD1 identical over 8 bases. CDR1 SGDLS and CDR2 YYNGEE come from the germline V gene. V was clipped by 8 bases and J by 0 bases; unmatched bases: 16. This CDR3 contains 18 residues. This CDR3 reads CASSQISGGPNSGNTIYF. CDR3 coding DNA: TGTGCCAGTAGCCAAATTTCAGGGGGCCCTAACTCTGGAAACACCATATATTTT. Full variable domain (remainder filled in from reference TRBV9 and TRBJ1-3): DSGVTQTPKHLITATGQRVTLRCSPRSGDLSVYWYQQSLDQGLQFLIQYYNGEERAKGNILERFSAQQFPDLHSELNLSSLELGDSALYFCASSQISGGPNSGNTIYFGEGSWLTVV.

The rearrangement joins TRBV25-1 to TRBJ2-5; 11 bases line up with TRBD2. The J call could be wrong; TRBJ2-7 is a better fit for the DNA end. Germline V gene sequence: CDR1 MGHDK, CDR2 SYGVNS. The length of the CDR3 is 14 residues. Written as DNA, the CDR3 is TGTGCCAGCAGCCCGACTAGCGGGAAGTACGAGCAGTACTTC. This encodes CASSPTSGKYEQYF.